This T cell receptor beta chain was retrieved from a study of cytomegalovirus exposure and HLA in healthy donors. Vbeta (60) and Jbeta (13) primers were used in the PCR. Clones were sequenced by immunoSEQ multiplex PCR, and TCRdb holds only the in-frame ones, with some missing. The sample consists of 60,000 to 75,000 clones, around 74% of them appearing once. The sample taken for sequencing was PBMCs. This clonotype was sampled from a woman aged 25 to 39 in good health and CMV-seropositive.

The CDR3 DNA follows: TGTGCCAGCAGCTCCCGTGCGGGGAACACTGAAGCTTTCTTT. Protein: CASSSRAGNTEAFF. The chain is built from TRBV7-2 and TRBJ1-1; D is ambiguous. CDR1 is SGHTA and CDR2 is FQGNSA in the germline V gene. This CDR3 is 14 amino acids long. The germline V and J ends were trimmed by 4 bases and 1 base, with 10 bases remaining between them.